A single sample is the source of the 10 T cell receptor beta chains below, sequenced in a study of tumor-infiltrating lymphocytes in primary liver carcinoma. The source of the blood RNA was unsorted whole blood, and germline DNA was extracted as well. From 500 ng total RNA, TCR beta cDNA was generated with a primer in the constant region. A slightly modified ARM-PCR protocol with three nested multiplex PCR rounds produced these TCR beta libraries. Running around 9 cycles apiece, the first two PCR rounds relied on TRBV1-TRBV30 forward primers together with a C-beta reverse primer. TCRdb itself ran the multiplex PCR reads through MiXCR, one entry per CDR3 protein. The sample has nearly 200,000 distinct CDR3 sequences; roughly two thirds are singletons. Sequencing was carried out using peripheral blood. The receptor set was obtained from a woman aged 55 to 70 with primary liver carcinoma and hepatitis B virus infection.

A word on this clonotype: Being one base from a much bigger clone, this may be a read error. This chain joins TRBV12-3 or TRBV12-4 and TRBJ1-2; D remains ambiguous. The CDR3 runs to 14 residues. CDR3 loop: CASSPRAEGYDYTF. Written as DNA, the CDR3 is TGTGCCAGCAGCCCGAGGGCCGAAGGTTATGACTACACCTTC.

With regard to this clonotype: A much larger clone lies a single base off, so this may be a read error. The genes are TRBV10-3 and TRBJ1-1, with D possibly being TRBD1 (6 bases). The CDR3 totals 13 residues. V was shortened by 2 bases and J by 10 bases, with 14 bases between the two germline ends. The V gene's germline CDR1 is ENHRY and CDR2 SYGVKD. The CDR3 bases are TGTGCCATCAGTGAGGGGGGCCGGGGTGGAGCTTTCTTT. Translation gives CAISEGGRGGAFF.

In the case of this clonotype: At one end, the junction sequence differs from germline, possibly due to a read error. The DNA for the CDR3 is TGTGCCAGCAGTTACTCGACTGAGACATGCTCCTACGAGCGGTACTTC. This codes for CASSYSTETCSYERYF. This chain uses TRBV6-5 with TRBJ2-7; unclear D gene. Germline V gives CDR1 MNHEY, CDR2 SVGAGI. CDR3 size: 16 residues.

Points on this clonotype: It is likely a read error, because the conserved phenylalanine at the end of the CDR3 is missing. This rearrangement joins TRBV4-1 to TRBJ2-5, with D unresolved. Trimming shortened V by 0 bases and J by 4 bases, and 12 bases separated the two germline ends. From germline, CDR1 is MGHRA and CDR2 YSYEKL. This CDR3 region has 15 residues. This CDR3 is CASSQDAEFPETQYL. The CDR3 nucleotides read TGCGCCAGCAGCCAAGATGCTGAGTTCCCAGAGACCCAGTACCTC.

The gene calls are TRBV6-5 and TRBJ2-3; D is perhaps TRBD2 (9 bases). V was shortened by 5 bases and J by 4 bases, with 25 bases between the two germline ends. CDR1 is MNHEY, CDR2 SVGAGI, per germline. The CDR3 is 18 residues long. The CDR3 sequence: CASSRRGREGRGPDTQYF. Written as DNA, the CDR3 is TGTGCCAGCAGTCGCAGGGGGCGGGAGGGCCGGGGGCCAGATACGCAGTATTTT.

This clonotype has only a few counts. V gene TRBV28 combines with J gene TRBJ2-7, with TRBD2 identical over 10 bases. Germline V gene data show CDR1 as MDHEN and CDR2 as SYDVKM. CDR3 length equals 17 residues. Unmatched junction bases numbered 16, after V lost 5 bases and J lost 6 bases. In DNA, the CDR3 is TGTGCCAGCAGTCACCTCAGCCAGCGGGAGGGTTTAGGCGAGCAGTACTTC. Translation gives CASSHLSQREGLGEQYF.

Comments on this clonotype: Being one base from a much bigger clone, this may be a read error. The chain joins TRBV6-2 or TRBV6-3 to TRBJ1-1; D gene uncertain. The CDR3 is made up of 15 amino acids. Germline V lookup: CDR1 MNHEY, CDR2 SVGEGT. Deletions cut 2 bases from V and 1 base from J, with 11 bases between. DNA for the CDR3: TGTGCCAGCAGTTACGTGACACTAAGGAACACTGAAGCTTTCTTT. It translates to CASSYVTLRNTEAFF.

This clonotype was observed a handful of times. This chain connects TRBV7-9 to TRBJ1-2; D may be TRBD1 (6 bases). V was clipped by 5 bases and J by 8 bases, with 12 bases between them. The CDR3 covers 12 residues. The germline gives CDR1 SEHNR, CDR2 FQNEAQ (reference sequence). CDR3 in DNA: TGTGCCAGCAGCCCCCGGACAGTCGGCTACACCTTC. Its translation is CASSPRTVGYTF.

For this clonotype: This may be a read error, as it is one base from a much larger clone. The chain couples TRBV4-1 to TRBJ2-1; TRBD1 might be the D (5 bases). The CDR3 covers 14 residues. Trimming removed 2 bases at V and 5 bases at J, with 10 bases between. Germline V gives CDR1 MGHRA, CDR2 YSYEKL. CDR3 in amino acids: CASSQQLGHNEQFF. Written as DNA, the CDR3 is TGCGCCAGCAGCCAACAGCTGGGGCACAATGAGCAGTTCTTC.

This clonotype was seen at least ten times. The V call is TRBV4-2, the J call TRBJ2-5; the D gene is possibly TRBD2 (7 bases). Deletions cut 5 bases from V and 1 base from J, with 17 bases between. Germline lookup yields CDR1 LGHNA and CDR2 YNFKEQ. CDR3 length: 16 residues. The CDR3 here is CASSKRGGDTQETQYF. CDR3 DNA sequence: TGTGCCAGCAGCAAAAGGGGAGGGGACACCCAAGAGACCCAGTACTTC.